The entry that follows covers one TCR beta chain sequence. This clone was recorded once. What this receptor recognizes is not known. Within one base of it there is no much larger clone, and no base qualities were kept. Participants in the prospective study were enrolled through a virtual design, were aged roughly 18 to 95 years, and lived in roughly 24 United States geographic areas. To assign participants to cohorts, the prospective study relied on clinical history that participants themselves reported in a screening survey and a study questionnaire. In the prospective study, mobile phlebotomists collected whole blood, serum and a nasopharyngeal or oropharyngeal swab from each participant. Additional blood draws and questionnaires over an approximately two-month period could optionally be provided by prospective study participants. Blood samples from the prospective study were shipped frozen or at room temperature prior to DNA extraction.

This sample stems from a study of blood T cell repertoires in COVID-19 (TCRdb year 2020). Describing the broader study: ImmuneRACE Cohort 3 recovered participants were defined by two consecutive negative NP/OP PCR tests, healthcare professional clearance, or symptom resolution. Samples were obtained from the ongoing ImmuneRACE study (first 160 participants) and from 1,000 to 1,500 subjects provided by 6 global collaborators. Samples covering the acute and convalescent phases of COVID-19 were provided by collaborators in the United States, Italy and Spain. The repertoires were made available in a free public database intended to serve as a resource for research on the immune response to SARS-CoV-2. Nearly every sample came with metadata listing a de-identified subject ID, COVID-19 status, age in years and sex. Subjects who had been exposed to COVID-19, were actively infected with it, or had recovered from it provided the deeply sampled blood TCRbeta repertoires that made up the dataset. The prospective study material was composed of cDNA or gDNA derived from T cells, B-cell-depleted T cells, or PBMCs. Where available, HLA class I and class II types were taken from metadata supplied by the sample provider and were not determined by assay-based typing.

General conclusions and limits of the study: The quantity of clinical and demographic metadata differed by source and by participant and was supplied without curation.

TCRbeta CDR3 regions were amplified from genomic DNA by means of the immunoSEQ Assay, a bias-controlled multiplex PCR. Concerning the study's data processing: Within the assay, amplification of reference gene primers was used to estimate how many nucleated cells each sample contained. To quantify the absolute abundance of each unique TCRbeta CDR3 rearrangement, sequence reads were collapsed and filtered. Productive Simpson clonality was computed per sample as the square root of Simpson's diversity index over productive rearrangements. As stored in TCRdb, this immuneACCESS dataset retains in-frame rearrangements with V and J assigned. A fraction of the clones does not appear; measured against another copy, unresolved V genes explain less than half of the discrepancy, and the remainder lacks a known reason. V, J and clone size derive from that table, while D and trimming were established from the DNA sequence. Within this sample are 350,000 to 450,000 clones, with about 87% of them counted one time only. The ten largest clones capture roughly 1.9% of the sample.

The germline V gene sets CDR1 to MDHEN and CDR2 to SYDVKM. V and J lose 0 bases and 4 bases, and a span of 15 bases separates them. The CDR3 measures 16 amino acids from cysteine to phenylalanine. The only DNA kept is the CDR3, 48 bases in frame from the first base. The sequencing sample was made of PBMCs or T cells enriched from blood (not recorded which). In this chain, TRBV28 is recombined with TRBJ1-2; the D gene is possibly TRBD1, with 5 bases matching. The sequence was obtained from a man in his forties or fifties in a cohort exposed to, infected with or recovered from COVID-19 (not recorded which). The bases read TGTGCCAGCAGTTTATGGGGGACGGGGGACGGCTATGGCTACACCTTC. The resulting protein is CASSLWGTGDGYGYTF.